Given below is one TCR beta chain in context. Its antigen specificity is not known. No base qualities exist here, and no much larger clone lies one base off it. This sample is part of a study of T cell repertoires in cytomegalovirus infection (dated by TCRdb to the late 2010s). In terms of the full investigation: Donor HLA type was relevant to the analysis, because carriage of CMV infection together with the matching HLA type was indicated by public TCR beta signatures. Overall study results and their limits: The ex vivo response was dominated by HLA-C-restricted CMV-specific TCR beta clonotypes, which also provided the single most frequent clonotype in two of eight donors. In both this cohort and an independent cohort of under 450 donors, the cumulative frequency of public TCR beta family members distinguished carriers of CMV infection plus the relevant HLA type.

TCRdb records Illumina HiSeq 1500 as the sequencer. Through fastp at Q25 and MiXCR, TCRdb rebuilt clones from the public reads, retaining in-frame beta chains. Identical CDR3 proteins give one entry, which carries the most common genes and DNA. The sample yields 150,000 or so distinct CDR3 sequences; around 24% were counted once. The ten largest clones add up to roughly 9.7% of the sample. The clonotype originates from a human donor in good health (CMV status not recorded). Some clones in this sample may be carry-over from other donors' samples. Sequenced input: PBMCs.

The CDR3 protein is CASSRGDWDEQFF. The DNA sequence is TGTGCCAGCAGCAGGGGGGACTGGGATGAGCAGTTCTTC. The V and J genes are TRBV11-1 and TRBJ2-1; the D gene is possibly TRBD1 or TRBD2, each agreeing over 6 bases. Trimming takes 5 bases from V and 8 bases from J, and the germline ends sit 13 bases apart. From cysteine to phenylalanine, the CDR3 is 13 amino acids long. This entry keeps only the CDR3 DNA: 39 bases, framed from base 1. For CDR1 and CDR2, the germline V gene (reference sequence) lists SGHAT and FQDESV.